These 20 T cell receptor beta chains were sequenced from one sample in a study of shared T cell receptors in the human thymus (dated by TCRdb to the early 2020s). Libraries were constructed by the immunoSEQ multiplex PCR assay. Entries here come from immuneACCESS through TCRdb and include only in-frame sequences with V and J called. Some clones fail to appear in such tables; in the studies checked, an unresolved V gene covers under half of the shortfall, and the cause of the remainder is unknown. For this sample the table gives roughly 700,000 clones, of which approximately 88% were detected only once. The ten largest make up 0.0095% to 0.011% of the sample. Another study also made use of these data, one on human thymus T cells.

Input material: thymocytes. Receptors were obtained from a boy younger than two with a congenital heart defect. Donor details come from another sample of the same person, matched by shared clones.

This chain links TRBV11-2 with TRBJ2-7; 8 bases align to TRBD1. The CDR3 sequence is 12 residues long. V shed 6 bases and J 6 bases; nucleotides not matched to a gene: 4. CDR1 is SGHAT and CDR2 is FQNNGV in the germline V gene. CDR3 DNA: TGTGCCAGCAGGAAGACAGGGGTCGAGCAGTACTTC. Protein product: CASRKTGVEQYF. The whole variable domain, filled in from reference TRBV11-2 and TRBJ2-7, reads EAGVAQSPRYKIIEKRQSVAFWCNPISGHATLYWYQQILGQGPKLLIQFQNNGVVDDSQLPKDRFSAERLKGVDSTLKIQPAKLEDSAVYLCASRKTGVEQYFGPGTRLTVT.

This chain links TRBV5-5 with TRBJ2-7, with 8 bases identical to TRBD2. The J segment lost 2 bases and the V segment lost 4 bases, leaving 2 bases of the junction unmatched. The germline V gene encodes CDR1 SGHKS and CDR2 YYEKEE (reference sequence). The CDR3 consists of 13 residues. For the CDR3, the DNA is TGTGCCAGCAGCCCGGGAGGGACCTACGAGCAGTACTTC. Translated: CASSPGGTYEQYF.

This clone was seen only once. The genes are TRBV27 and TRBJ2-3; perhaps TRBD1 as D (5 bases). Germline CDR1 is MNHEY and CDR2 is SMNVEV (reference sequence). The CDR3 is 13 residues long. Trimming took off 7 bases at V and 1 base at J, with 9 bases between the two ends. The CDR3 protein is CASTGRGTDTQYF. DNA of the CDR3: TGTGCCAGCACCGGCAGGGGCACAGATACGCAGTATTTT.

CDR3: CASSEYQAGYGYTF. CDR3 DNA sequence: TGTGCCAGCAGTGAATATCAGGCTGGCTATGGCTACACCTTC. The genes are TRBV25-1 and TRBJ1-2, with unresolved D. Per the germline V gene, CDR1 is MGHDK and CDR2 is SYGVNS. The CDR3 extends over 14 amino acids. The V end lost 0 bases, the J end lost 4 bases, and 9 bases lay between the germline ends.

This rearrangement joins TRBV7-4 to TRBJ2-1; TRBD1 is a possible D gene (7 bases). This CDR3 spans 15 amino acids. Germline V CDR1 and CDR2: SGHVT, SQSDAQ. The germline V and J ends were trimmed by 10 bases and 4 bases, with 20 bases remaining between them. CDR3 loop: CATGKEAGGYNEQFF. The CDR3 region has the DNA TGTGCCACCGGGAAAGAAGCAGGGGGGTACAATGAGCAGTTCTTC. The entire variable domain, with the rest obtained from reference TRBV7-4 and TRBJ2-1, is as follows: GAGVSQSPRYKVAKRGRDVALRCDSISGHVTLYWYRQTLGQGSEVLTYSQSDAQRDKSGRPSGRFSAERPERSVSTLKIQRTEQGDSAVYLCATGKEAGGYNEQFFGPGTRLTVL.

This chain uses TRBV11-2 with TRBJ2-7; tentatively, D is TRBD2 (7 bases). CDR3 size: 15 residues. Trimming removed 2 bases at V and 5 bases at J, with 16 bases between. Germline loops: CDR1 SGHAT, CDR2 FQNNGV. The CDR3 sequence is CASSLPAGAPHEQYF. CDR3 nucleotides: TGTGCCAGCAGCTTACCGGCGGGGGCCCCCCACGAGCAGTACTTC.

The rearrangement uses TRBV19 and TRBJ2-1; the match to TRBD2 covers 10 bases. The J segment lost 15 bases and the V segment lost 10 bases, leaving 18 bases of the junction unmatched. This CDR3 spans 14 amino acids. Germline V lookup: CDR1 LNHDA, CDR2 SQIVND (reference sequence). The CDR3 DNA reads TGTGCCACCCAATATATGTCTAGCGGGAGTCGCCCGTTCTTC. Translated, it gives CATQYMSSGSRPFF.

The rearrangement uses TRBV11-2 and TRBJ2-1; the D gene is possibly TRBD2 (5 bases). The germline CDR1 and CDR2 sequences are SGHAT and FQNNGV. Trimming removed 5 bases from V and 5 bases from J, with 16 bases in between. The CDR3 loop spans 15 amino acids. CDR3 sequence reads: CASSQTTHLNNEQFF. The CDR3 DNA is TGTGCCAGCAGCCAGACTACACACCTAAACAATGAGCAGTTCTTC.

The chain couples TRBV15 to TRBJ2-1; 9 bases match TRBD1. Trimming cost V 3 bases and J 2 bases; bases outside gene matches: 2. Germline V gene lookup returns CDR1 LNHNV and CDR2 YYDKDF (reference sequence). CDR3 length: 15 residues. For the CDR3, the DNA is TGTGCCACCAGCAGTGGGGACAGGGCCTACAATGAGCAGTTCTTC. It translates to CATSSGDRAYNEQFF.

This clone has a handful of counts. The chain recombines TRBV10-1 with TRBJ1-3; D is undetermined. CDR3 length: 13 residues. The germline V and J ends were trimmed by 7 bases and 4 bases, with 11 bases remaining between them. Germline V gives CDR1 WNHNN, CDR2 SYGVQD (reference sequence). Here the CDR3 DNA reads TGCGCCAGCATCGTCCCGGGAGGAAACACCATATATTTT. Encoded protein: CASIVPGGNTIYF.

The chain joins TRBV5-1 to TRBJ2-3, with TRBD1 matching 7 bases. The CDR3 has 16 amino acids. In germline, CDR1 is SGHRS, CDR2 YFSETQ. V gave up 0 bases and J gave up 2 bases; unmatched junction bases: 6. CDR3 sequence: CASSLGTGVYTDTQYF. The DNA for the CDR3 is TGCGCCAGCAGCTTGGGGACAGGTGTTTACACAGATACGCAGTATTTT.

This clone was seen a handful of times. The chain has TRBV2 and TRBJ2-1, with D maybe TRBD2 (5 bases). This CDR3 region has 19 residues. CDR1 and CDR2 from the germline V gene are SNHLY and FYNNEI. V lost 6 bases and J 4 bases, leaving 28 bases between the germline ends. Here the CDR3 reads CASSGGDLGTYLGYNEQFF. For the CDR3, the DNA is TGTGCCAGCAGCGGAGGAGACCTGGGCACCTACTTGGGGTACAATGAGCAGTTCTTC.

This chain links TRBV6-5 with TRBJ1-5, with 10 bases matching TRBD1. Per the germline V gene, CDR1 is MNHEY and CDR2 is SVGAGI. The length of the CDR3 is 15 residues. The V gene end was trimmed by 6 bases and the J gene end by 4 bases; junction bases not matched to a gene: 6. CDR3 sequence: CASSRDRGGNQPQHF. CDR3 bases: TGTGCCAGCAGCCGGGACAGGGGTGGGAATCAGCCCCAGCATTTT.

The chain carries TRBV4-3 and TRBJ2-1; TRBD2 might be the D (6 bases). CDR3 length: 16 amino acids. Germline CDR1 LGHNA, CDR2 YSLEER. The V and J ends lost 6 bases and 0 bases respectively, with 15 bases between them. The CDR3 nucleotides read TGCGCCAGCAGGAAAGCGGGTCCCCACTCCTACAATGAGCAGTTCTTC. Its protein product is CASRKAGPHSYNEQFF.

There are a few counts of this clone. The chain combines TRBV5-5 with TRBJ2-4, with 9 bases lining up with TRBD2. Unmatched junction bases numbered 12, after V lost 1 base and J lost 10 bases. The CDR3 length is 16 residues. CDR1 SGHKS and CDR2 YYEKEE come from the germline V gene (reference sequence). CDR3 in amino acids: CASSLKRGRADGIQYF. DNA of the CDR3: TGTGCCAGCAGCTTGAAGCGCGGGAGGGCCGATGGGATTCAGTACTTC. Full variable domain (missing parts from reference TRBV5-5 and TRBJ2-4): DAGVTQSPTHLIKTRGQQVTLRCSPISGHKSVSWYQQVLGQGPQFIFQYYEKEERGRGNFPDRFSARQFPNYSSELNVNALLLGDSALYLCASSLKRGRADGIQYFGAGTRLSVL.

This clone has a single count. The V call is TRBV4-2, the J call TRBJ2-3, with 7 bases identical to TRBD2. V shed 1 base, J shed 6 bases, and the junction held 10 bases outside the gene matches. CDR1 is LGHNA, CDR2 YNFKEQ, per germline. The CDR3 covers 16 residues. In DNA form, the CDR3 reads TGTGCCAGCAGCCAAGGGGTCCAGCGGGGATGGGATACGCAGTATTTT. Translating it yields CASSQGVQRGWDTQYF.

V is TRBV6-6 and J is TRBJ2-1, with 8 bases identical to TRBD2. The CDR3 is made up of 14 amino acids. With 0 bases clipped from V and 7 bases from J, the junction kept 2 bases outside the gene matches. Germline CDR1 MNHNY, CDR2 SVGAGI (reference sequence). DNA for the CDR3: TGTGCCAGCAGTTACTCGCCTAGCGGGAATGAGCAGTTCTTC. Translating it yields CASSYSPSGNEQFF.

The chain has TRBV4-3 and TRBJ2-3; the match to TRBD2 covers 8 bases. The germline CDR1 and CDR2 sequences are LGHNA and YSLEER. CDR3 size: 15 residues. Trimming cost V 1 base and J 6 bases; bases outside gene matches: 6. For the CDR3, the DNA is TGCGCCAGCAGCCAAGCCGGACTAGCAGGCGATACGCAGTATTTT. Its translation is CASSQAGLAGDTQYF.

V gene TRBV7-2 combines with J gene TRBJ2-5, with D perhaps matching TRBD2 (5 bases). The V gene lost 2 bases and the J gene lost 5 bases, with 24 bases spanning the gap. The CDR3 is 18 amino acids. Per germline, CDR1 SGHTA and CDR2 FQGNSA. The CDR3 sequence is CASSLFGLANTPRETQYF. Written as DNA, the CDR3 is TGTGCCAGCAGCTTATTCGGGCTAGCCAATACCCCCCGGGAGACCCAGTACTTC.

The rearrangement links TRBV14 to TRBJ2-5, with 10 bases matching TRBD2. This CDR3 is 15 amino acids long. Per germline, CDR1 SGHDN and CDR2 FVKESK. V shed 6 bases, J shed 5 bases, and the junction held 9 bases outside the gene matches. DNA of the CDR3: TGTGCCAGCAGTCCTAGCGGGAGATTGAGGGAGACCCAGTACTTC. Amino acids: CASSPSGRLRETQYF.